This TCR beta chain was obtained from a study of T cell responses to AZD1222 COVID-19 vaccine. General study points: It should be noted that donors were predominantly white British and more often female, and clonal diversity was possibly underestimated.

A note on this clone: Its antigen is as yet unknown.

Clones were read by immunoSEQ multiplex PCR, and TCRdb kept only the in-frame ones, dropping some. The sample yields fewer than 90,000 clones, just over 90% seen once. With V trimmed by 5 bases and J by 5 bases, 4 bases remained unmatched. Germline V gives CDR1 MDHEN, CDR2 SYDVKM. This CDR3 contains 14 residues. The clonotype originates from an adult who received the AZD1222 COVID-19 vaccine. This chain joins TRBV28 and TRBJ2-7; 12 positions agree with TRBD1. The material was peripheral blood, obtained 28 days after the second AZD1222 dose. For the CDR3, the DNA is TGTGCCAGCAGTCTGGGACAGGGGGCACACGAGCAGTACTTC. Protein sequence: CASSLGQGAHEQYF.